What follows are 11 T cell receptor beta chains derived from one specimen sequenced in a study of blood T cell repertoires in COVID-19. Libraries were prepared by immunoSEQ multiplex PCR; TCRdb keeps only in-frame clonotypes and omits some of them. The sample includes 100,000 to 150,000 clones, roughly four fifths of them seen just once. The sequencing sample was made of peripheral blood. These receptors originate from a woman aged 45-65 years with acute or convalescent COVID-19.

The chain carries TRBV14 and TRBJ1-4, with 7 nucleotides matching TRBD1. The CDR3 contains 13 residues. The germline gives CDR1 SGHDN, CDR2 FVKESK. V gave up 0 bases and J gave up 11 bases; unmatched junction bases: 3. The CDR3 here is CASSQEARGKLFF. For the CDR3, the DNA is TGTGCCAGCAGCCAAGAGGCCAGGGGGAAACTGTTTTTT. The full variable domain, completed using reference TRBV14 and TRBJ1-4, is EAGVTQFPSHSVIEKGQTVTLRCDPISGHDNLYWYRRVMGKEIKFLLHFVKESKQDESGMPNNRFLAERTGGTYSTLKVQPAELEDSGVYFCASSQEARGKLFFGSGTQLSVL.

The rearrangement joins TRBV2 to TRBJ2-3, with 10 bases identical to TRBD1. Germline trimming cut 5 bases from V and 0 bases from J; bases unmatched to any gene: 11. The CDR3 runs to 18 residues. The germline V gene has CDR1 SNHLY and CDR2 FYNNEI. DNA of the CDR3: TGTGCCAGCAGTCCTATACGGACAGGGGGATCTAGCACAGATACGCAGTATTTT. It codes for CASSPIRTGGSSTDTQYF.

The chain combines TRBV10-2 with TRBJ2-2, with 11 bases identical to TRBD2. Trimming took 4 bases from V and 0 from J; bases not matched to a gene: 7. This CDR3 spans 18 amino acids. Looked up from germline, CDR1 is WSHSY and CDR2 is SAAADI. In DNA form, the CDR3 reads TGCGCCAGCAGTGCGCAACTAGCGGGGGTATCGAACACCGGGGAGCTGTTTTTT. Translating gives CASSAQLAGVSNTGELFF.

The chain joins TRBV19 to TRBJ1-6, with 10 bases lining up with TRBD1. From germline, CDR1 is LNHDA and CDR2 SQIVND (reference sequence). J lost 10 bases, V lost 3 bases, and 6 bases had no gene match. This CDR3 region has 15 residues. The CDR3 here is CASSIGQGVRSPLHF. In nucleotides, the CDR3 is TGTGCCAGTAGTATTGGACAGGGGGTGAGGTCACCCCTCCACTTT.

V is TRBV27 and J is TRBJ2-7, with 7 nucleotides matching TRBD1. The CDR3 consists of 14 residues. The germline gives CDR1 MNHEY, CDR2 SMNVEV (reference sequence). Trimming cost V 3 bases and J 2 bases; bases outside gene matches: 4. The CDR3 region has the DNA TGTGCCAGCAGTTTGGAGACAGGGACCTACGAGCAGTACTTC. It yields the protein CASSLETGTYEQYF.

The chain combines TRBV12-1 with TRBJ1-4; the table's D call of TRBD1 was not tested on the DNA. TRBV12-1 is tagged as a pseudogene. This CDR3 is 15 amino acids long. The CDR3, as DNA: TGTGCCAGCAGCGGTTGGGGACAGGATCATGAAAAACTGTTTTTT. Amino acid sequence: CASSGWGQDHEKLFF.

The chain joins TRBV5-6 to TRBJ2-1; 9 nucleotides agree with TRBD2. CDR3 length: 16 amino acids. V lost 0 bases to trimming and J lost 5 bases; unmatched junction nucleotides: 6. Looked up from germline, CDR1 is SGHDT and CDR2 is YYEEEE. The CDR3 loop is CASSLVGGRVNNEQFF. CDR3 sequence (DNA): TGTGCCAGCAGCTTGGTGGGCGGGAGGGTAAACAATGAGCAGTTCTTC. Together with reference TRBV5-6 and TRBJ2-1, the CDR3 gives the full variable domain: DAGVTQSPTHLIKTRGQQVTLRCSPKSGHDTVSWYQQALGQGPQFIFQYYEEEERQRGNFPDRFSGHQFPNYSSELNVNALLLGDSALYLCASSLVGGRVNNEQFFGPGTRLTVL.

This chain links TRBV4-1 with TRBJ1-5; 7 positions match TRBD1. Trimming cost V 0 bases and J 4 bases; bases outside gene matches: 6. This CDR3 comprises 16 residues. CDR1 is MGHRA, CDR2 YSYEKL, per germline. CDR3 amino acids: CASSQDYDRVNQPQHF. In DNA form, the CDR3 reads TGCGCCAGCAGCCAAGATTACGACAGGGTTAATCAGCCCCAGCATTTT.

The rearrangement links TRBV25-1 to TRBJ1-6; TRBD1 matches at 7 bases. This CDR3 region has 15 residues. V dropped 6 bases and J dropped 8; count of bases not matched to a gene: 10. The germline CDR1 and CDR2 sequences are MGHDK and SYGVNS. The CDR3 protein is CASRAIDREYSPLHF. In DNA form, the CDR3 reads TGTGCCAGCAGGGCGATAGACAGGGAATATTCACCCCTCCACTTT.

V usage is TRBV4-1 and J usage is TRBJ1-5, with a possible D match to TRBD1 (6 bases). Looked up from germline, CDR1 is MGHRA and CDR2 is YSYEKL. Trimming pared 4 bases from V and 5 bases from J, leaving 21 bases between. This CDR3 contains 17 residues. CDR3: CASSPTLFRDNDQPQHF. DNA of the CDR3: TGCGCCAGCAGCCCGACCCTCTTTAGGGACAACGATCAGCCCCAGCATTTT.

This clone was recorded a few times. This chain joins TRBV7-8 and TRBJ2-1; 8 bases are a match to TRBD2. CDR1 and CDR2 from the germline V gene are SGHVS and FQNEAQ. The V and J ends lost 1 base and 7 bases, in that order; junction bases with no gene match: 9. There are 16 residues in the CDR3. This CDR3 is CASSLDGGGQWNEQFF. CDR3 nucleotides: TGTGCCAGCAGCTTAGACGGGGGGGGCCAGTGGAATGAGCAGTTCTTC.